Presented here are 20 T cell receptor beta chains from one specimen sequenced in a study of cytomegalovirus exposure and HLA in healthy donors. It was with 60 Vbeta and 13 Jbeta primers that the PCR ran. Clones were sequenced by immunoSEQ multiplex PCR, and TCRdb holds only the in-frame ones, with some missing. In the table there are about 200,000 clones, 75% to 90% of which are singletons. The sequenced material came from PBMCs. All receptors come from a woman in her 30s in good health and CMV-seronegative.

This chain joins TRBV7-9 and TRBJ2-3; TRBD2 is a possible D gene (6 bases). V lost 3 bases, J lost 0 bases, and 13 bases lay in between. Germline V gives CDR1 SEHNR, CDR2 FQNEAQ (reference sequence). This CDR3 is built from 16 residues. In nucleotides, the CDR3 is TGTGCCAGCAGCTTCCCTCGGGGAGGCAGCACAGATACGCAGTATTTT. Its translation: CASSFPRGGSTDTQYF.

V gene TRBV27 combines with J gene TRBJ2-5; 11 bases fit TRBD2. V lost 4 bases to trimming and J lost 5 bases; unmatched junction nucleotides: 6. This CDR3 has 15 residues. The V gene's germline CDR1 is MNHEY and CDR2 SMNVEV (reference sequence). The CDR3 region is CASSYQASGGETQYF. The CDR3 DNA reads TGTGCCAGCAGTTATCAGGCTAGCGGGGGGGAGACCCAGTACTTC.

The rearrangement joins TRBV6-1 to TRBJ2-5; TRBD2 agrees at 7 bases. CDR1 MNHNS and CDR2 SASEGT come from the germline V gene. The CDR3 is 14 residues long. Trimming cost V 6 bases and J 5 bases; bases outside gene matches: 9. The CDR3 region has the DNA TGTGCCAGCAGGGAGACTAGCTTCTTGGAGACCCAGTACTTC. It encodes CASRETSFLETQYF.

The gene calls are TRBV6-1 and TRBJ1-1; D unclear. The CDR3 is 12 residues long. Germline values: CDR1 MNHNS, CDR2 SASEGT. The germline V and J ends were trimmed by 3 bases and 1 base, with 3 bases remaining between them. CDR3: CASSDRNTEAFF. The CDR3, as DNA: TGTGCCAGCAGTGACAGGAACACTGAAGCTTTCTTT.

The genes are TRBV6-1 and TRBJ2-5; weak D call: TRBD1 (5 bases). V lost 6 bases and J 5 bases, leaving 13 bases between the germline ends. This CDR3 is built from 13 residues. Germline assignment: CDR1 MNHNS and CDR2 SASEGT. The CDR3 DNA reads as TGTGCCAGCAGACCTAGGGGTCTTGAGACCCAGTACTTC. Its translation: CASRPRGLETQYF.

The chain combines TRBV6-6 with TRBJ2-2; D is perhaps TRBD1 (6 bases). V dropped 0 bases and J dropped 5 bases, with 7 bases sitting between them. The CDR3 consists of 14 residues. Germline CDR1 reads MNHNY; CDR2 reads SVGAGI (reference sequence). The CDR3 loop reads CASSYSRGTGELFF. CDR3 DNA: TGTGCCAGCAGTTACTCCAGGGGTACCGGGGAGCTGTTTTTT.

In its sample, this clone was seen once. The V call is TRBV4-2, the J call TRBJ2-5, with TRBD2 matching 7 bases. With the DNA end fitting TRBJ2-7 better, the J assignment may be wrong. The germline gives CDR1 LGHNA, CDR2 YNFKEQ. The CDR3 length is 16 residues. The CDR3 nucleotides are TGTGCCAGCAGACTCGTAAGGGGCGGGAGATCTTACGAGCAGTACTTC. Protein product: CASRLVRGGRSYEQYF.

The V gene is TRBV7-6, the J gene TRBJ2-1, with 7 bases lining up with TRBD2. This CDR3 has 15 residues. Germline lookup yields CDR1 SGHVS and CDR2 FNYEAQ. The V and J ends lost 2 bases and 8 bases, in that order; junction bases with no gene match: 9. The DNA for the CDR3 is TGTGCCAGCAGCTTATTGCGGGGAGGGAGCTATGAGCAGTTCTTC. Its translation is CASSLLRGGSYEQFF.

The chain is built from TRBV2 and TRBJ1-5; no reliable D call. The V end lost 8 bases, the J end lost 0 bases, and 14 bases lay between the germline ends. The length of the CDR3 is 15 residues. CDR1 is SNHLY, CDR2 FYNNEI, per germline. CDR3 DNA: TGTGCCAGCGTAAAGGAGGGCGATAGCAATCAGCCCCAGCATTTT. The encoded protein is CASVKEGDSNQPQHF.

The chain joins TRBV29-1 to TRBJ2-7; TRBD2 might be the D (6 bases). Germline CDR1 and CDR2: SQVTM and ANQGSEA. This CDR3 is 14 amino acids long. Trimming took 6 bases from V and 2 from J, leaving 17 bases between them. This chain's CDR3 is CSVRTPGSAYEQYF. DNA of the CDR3: TGCAGCGTCCGGACACCCGGGAGCGCCTACGAGCAGTACTTC.

The rearrangement links TRBV7-9 to TRBJ2-3, with D possibly matching TRBD2 (6 bases). This CDR3 is 15 amino acids long. The V end was cut by 3 bases, the J end by 2 bases, with 12 bases between. Germline V lookup: CDR1 SEHNR, CDR2 FQNEAQ (reference sequence). The CDR3 here is CASSFGRWVTDTQYF. CDR3 nucleotides: TGTGCCAGCAGCTTTGGGAGGTGGGTCACAGATACGCAGTATTTT.

The chain employs TRBV11-1 and TRBJ1-1, with unresolved D. Trimming removed 2 bases from V and 1 base from J, with 11 bases in between. From germline, CDR1 is SGHAT and CDR2 FQDESV (reference sequence). This CDR3 contains 15 residues. CDR3 sequence: CASSLPGTGNTEAFF. The CDR3 region has the DNA TGTGCCAGCAGCTTACCAGGAACCGGGAACACTGAAGCTTTCTTT. Full variable domain (rest looked up from reference TRBV11-1 and TRBJ1-1): EAEVAQSPRYKITEKSQAVAFWCDPISGHATLYWYRQILGQGPELLVQFQDESVVDDSQLPKDRFSAERLKGVDSTLKIQPAELGDSAMYLCASSLPGTGNTEAFFGQGTRLTVV.

The CDR3 protein is CASSQAGDTQYF. The CDR3 region has the DNA TGCGCCAGCAGCCAAGCCGGGGATACGCAGTATTTT. The chain uses TRBV4-1 and TRBJ2-3; D ambiguous. The CDR3 has 12 amino acids. Trimming cost V 1 base and J 6 bases, with 5 bases left between them. Germline V gene lookup returns CDR1 MGHRA and CDR2 YSYEKL.

V and J are TRBV5-6 and TRBJ2-1, with 11 bases fitting TRBD2. Germline V CDR1 and CDR2: SGHDT, YYEEEE. Losses at the gene ends were 4 bases for V and 3 bases for J; bases not matched to a gene: 3. The CDR3 contains 15 residues. In DNA, the CDR3 is TGTGCCAGCAGCACTAGCGGGGGCATCTACAATGAGCAGTTCTTC. Residues: CASSTSGGIYNEQFF.

V usage is TRBV5-1 and J usage is TRBJ2-7; D may be TRBD2 (6 bases). Trimming took 3 bases from V and 2 from J, leaving 15 bases between them. The CDR3 loop spans 15 amino acids. Looked up from germline, CDR1 is SGHRS and CDR2 is YFSETQ. CDR3 coding DNA: TGCGCCAGCAGCTCCGGGGCGGGGACGCCCTACGAGCAGTACTTC. It is translated as CASSSGAGTPYEQYF. Combining the CDR3 with reference TRBV5-1 and TRBJ2-7 gives the whole variable domain KAGVTQTPRYLIKTRGQQVTLSCSPISGHRSVSWYQQTPGQGLQFLFEYFSETQRNKGNFPGRFSGRQFSNSRSEMNVSTLELGDSALYLCASSSGAGTPYEQYFGPGTRLTVT.

This clone is a singleton in its sample. This chain connects TRBV2 to TRBJ1-1, with 7 positions matching TRBD1. Germline CDR1 and CDR2: SNHLY and FYNNEI. CDR3 length: 15 residues. V gave up 3 bases and J gave up 3 bases; unmatched junction bases: 7. CDR3 DNA sequence: TGTGCCAGCAGTGATGACACCCAGGGGGACACTGAAGCTTTCTTT. Amino acid sequence: CASSDDTQGDTEAFF.

The chain links TRBV7-8 to TRBJ2-7; D is possibly TRBD1 (5 bases). Germline CDR1 reads SGHVS; CDR2 reads FQNEAQ. V was clipped by 2 bases and J by 0 bases, with 14 bases between them. This CDR3 has 16 residues. The DNA for the CDR3 is TGTGCCAGCAGCTTACGCCCTGCAGGGATCTCCTACGAGCAGTACTTC. Its protein is CASSLRPAGISYEQYF. Complete variable domain (other parts from reference TRBV7-8 and TRBJ2-7): GAGVSQSPRYKVAKRGQDVALRCDPISGHVSLFWYQQALGQGPEFLTYFQNEAQLDKSGLPSDRFFAERPEGSVSTLKIQRTQQEDSAVYLCASSLRPAGISYEQYFGPGTRLTVT.

This clone appeared a few times. The V call is TRBV6-1, the J call TRBJ2-1; 7 bases agree with TRBD1. In germline, CDR1 is MNHNS, CDR2 SASEGT. This CDR3 is 15 amino acids long. Trimming cost V 7 bases and J 8 bases; bases outside gene matches: 14. The CDR3 bases are TGTGCCAGCACCTGGGCGTGGCAGGGGGTCCATGAGCAGTTCTTC. Protein product: CASTWAWQGVHEQFF.

Comments on this clone: Germline is not matched at one junction end, which may reflect a read error. V usage is TRBV7-7 and J usage is TRBJ2-5; D is ambiguous. CDR3 size: 15 residues. Germline assignment: CDR1 SSHAT and CDR2 FNYEAQ (reference sequence). The CDR3 nucleotides read TGTGCTAGCAGCTTCGTCGCAGGCCCCCAAGAGACCCAGTACTTC. Translated: CASSFVAGPQETQYF. Supplemented by reference TRBV7-7 and TRBJ2-5, the full variable domain reads GAGVSQSPRYKVTKRGQDVTLRCDPISSHATLYWYQQALGQGPEFLTYFNYEAQPDKSGLPSDRFSAERPEGSISTLTIQRTEQRDSAMYRCASSFVAGPQETQYFGPGTRLLVL.

This clone has only one observation. The chain employs TRBV10-3 and TRBJ2-1; 8 bases fit TRBD2. The CDR3 has 15 residues. With 8 bases clipped from V and 6 bases from J, the junction kept 12 bases outside the gene matches. Germline assignment: CDR1 ENHRY and CDR2 SYGVKD. DNA of the CDR3: TGTGCCATCCAACGTCTTAGCGGGATCGGCAATGAGCAGTTCTTC. Its translation is CAIQRLSGIGNEQFF.